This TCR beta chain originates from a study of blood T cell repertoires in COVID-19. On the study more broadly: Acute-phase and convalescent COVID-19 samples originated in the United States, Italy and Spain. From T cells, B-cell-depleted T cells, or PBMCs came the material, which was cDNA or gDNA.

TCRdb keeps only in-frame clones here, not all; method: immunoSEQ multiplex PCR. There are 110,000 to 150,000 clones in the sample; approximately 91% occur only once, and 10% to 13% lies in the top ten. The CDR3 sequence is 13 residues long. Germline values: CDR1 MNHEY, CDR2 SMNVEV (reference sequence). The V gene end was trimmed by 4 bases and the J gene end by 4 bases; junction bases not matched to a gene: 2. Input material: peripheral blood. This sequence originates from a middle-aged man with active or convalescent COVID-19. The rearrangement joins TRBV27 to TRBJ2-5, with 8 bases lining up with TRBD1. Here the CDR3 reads CASSWTGRETQYF. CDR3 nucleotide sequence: TGTGCCAGCAGTTGGACAGGGAGAGAGACCCAGTACTTC.